This TCR beta chain derives from a study of human T cells and chemical hapten exposure (dated by TCRdb to about 2021). Regarding the complete study: For sensitization, 2% DPC in acetone was applied to a roughly 2 cm by roughly 2 cm area of upper inner arm skin. Weekly therapeutic DPC doses were additionally applied to the scalp of patients throughout the roughly 24-week study period. Patch testing was done on the upper back using Finn chambers containing 0.01% DPC, and results were scored after 6 days according to International Contact Dermatitis Research Group standards. The mostly female patient cohort included alopecia areata with under or over 50% scalp involvement, alopecia totalis and alopecia universalis. The libraries were sequenced as a pool, and the TCR yield per sample differed mostly because of small variations in library volumes within the pool. Peripheral blood TCR repertoire changes were tracked in vivo in alopecia patients during primary and secondary sensitization to the hapten diphenylcyclopropenone (DPC). Blood samples were taken from patients before sensitization (week 0) and then at 2, 6 and about 24 weeks after DPC sensitization. Around 30 alopecia patients provided blood for TCR sequencing at one to four time points (pre-sensitization, 2, 6 and 24 weeks). The full study reports these points: Expanded TCRs formed significantly more large CDR3 similarity clusters than pre-sensitization or healthy control sets, consistent with antigen-driven responses. The number of PT1 expanded TCRs positively correlated with patch test score, significant at thresholds 8, 16 and 32 but not 4. DPC sensitization did not change how many TCRs were above 1 in 1000 frequency, and no evidence was found of alterations in global repertoire structure. All patients had alopecia, a presumed autoimmune disease, so their immune response might differ from that of healthy individuals. After repeated subsampling, the strength of the expansion versus patch-test correlation and the threshold at which it became significant changed.

The library came from RACE. Reads for this sample came from a NextSeq 500. During library preparation, unique molecular identifiers were attached to individual cDNA molecules so that TCRs could be counted quantitatively and reproducibly. Each blood RNA sample was used to sequence both TCR alpha and TCR beta chains. On the authors' methods: A median of roughly 99,000 TCRs per sample was observed, with a range of about 23,224 to 690,600. The Decombinator software suite was used to annotate V, J and CDR3 in the TCR reads. For PS versus PT1 abundance plots, all samples were subsampled to the same number of TCRs (28,000). Expanded TCRs were defined as absent before sensitization and observed at least eight times at the 2-week time point. TCRdb handled the public reads itself, with Q25 trimming in fastp and clone calling in MiXCR, and kept productive beta chains. Every entry covers one CDR3 protein and lists the most common genes and DNA from its rows. TCRdb, not the authors, supplied the V and J calls. Recorded for this sample are 300,000 to 450,000 distinct CDR3 sequences; 4% to 6% of them occurred a single time. The ten largest account for approximately 2.4% of the sample.

Points on this clonotype: The antigen this receptor binds is unknown. The sample holds no much larger clone one base away, and base qualities are not on file.

Taken from the germline V gene, the CDR1 and CDR2 loops are SGHTA and FQGNSA. For this chain, trimming is 4 bases at the V end and 7 bases at the J end, and the number of junction bases without a gene match is 9. The CDR3 measures 16 amino acids from cysteine to phenylalanine. Of the read, only the CDR3 DNA is kept; its 48 bases are in frame from base 1. In the paper's terms, the time point label means: pre-sensitization, week 0. The treatment or condition label, as the study defines it: therapeutic diphenylcyclopropenone sensitization with weekly scalp DPC. At every patch-test visit, the blood draw took place before the patch test was put on. Eligible patients were aged 18 to 70, diagnosed with alopecia, deemed suitable for DPC therapy, and excluded if pregnant. Total RNA was isolated from unfractionated whole blood collected in Tempus Blood RNA tubes.

The receptor chain draws on TRBV7-2 and TRBJ2-3, and TRBD2 aligns with 12 junction nucleotides. The source material was whole blood, sampled in connection with sensitization to the hapten diphenylcyclopropenone (DPC). The TCR originated in a woman in her forties or fifties with alopecia areata. Some clones in this sample may be carry-over from other donors' samples. The sequenced DNA is TGTGCCAGCAGCTCTTCTAGCGGGGGGGCCAGGAATACGCAGTATTTT. Its coded protein is CASSSSSGGARNTQYF.